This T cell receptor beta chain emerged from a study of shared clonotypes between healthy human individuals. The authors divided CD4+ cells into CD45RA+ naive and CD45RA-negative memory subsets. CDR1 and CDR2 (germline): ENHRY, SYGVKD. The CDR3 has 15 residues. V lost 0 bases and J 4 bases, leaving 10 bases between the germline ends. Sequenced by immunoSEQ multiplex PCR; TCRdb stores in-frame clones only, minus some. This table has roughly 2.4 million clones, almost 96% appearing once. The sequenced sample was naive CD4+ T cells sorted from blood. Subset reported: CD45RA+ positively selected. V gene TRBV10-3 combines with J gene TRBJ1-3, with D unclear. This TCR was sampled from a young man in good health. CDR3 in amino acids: CAISESAVGGNTIYF. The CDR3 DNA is TGTGCCATCAGTGAGTCTGCAGTTGGGGGAAACACCATATATTTT.